This T cell receptor (beta chain) was recorded in a study of T cells after yellow fever vaccination. Study-level information: Each low-cell-number fraction was prepared by means of SMART-Seq v4 Ultra Low Input.

General observations from the study: Weaker, the secondary response had a peak occurring faster, on day 5 versus 15. At 95% to 96% for CD4 and over 80% for CD8, most primary-vaccination clones showed up again after the booster.

Many counts were recorded for this clonotype. The antigen is unknown. The germline CDR1 and CDR2 sequences are MNHEY and SVGAGI. This CDR3 is 16 amino acids long. With 0 bases removed from V and 5 bases from J, the gap between germline ends came to 16 bases. TCRdb passed the 5' RACE reads through MiXCR, listing each CDR3 protein once. The table lists about 360,000 distinct CDR3 sequences, about 6% of them singletons. The chain employs TRBV6-5 and TRBJ1-1, with D possibly being TRBD1 (6 bases). The TCR originated in a man aged 25 to 40 who received the YFV17D yellow fever vaccine. Sequencing was performed on PBMCs, taken 5 days after the yellow fever booster vaccination. DNA of the CDR3: TGTGCCAGCAGTTACTCCCCGGGGGCGCGATGGACTGAAGCTTTCTTT. Protein product: CASSYSPGARWTEAFF.